The 8 T cell receptor beta chains listed next were all sequenced from one sample in a study of CD8 T cells in Susac syndrome. An amount of RNA that ranged from roughly 0.5 to 1 ug was reverse transcribed with random hexamers. MiXCR was run by TCRdb on the immunoSEQ multiplex PCR reads, yielding one entry per CDR3 protein. The sample yields about 430,000 distinct CDR3 sequences, more than 80% seen once. Sequenced input: CD8+ T cells from PBMCs. The source of these receptors is a human donor with multiple sclerosis.

The V call is TRBV4-1, the J call TRBJ1-1; no firm D call. V lost 2 bases to trimming and J lost 7 bases, with 14 bases between them. In germline, CDR1 is MGHRA, CDR2 YSYEKL. This CDR3 is built from 14 residues. Written as DNA, the CDR3 is TGCGCCAGCAGCCAATCGGGGATTGGGGTTGAAGCTTTCTTT. Residues: CASSQSGIGVEAFF.

CDR3 amino acids: CASSDPGEADTQYF. The CDR3 DNA follows: TGTGCCAGCAGTGACCCGGGGGAAGCAGATACGCAGTATTTT. The chain combines TRBV2 with TRBJ2-3; weak D call: TRBD2 (6 bases). Germline lookup yields CDR1 SNHLY and CDR2 FYNNEI. The CDR3 totals 14 residues. V gave up 3 bases and J gave up 4 bases, with 11 bases separating them.

This clonotype occurred a few times. The CDR3 spells CASSTDRVGETQYF. The CDR3, as DNA: TGTGCCAGCAGCACAGACAGGGTCGGGGAGACCCAGTACTTC. The chain combines TRBV11-2 with TRBJ2-5; 7 bases align to TRBD1. From germline, CDR1 is SGHAT and CDR2 FQNNGV. The CDR3 sequence is 14 residues long. V was pared by 5 bases and J by 5 bases, with 8 bases of the junction left unmatched.

This sequence joins TRBV20-1 and TRBJ1-6, with a possible D match to TRBD1 (6 bases). V lost 6 bases and J 7 bases, leaving 16 bases between the germline ends. The CDR3 spans 14 residues. Germline lookup yields CDR1 DFQATT and CDR2 SNEGSKA (reference sequence). Here the CDR3 reads CSARQENLNSPLHF. The CDR3 DNA follows: TGCAGTGCCCGACAGGAAAACTTAAATTCACCCCTCCACTTT.

The rearrangement links TRBV30 to TRBJ2-3, with 8 bases identical to TRBD1. Germline V lookup: CDR1 GTSNPN, CDR2 SVGIG (reference sequence). The CDR3 contains 13 residues. V was pared by 7 bases and J by 4 bases, with 7 bases of the junction left unmatched. CDR3 bases: TGTGCCTCGGGGACAGGTTTCCCAGATACGCAGTATTTT. Its protein product is CASGTGFPDTQYF.

This clonotype was seen only a few times. The chain couples TRBV12-3 or TRBV12-4 to TRBJ2-3, with D possibly TRBD1 on 6 matching bases. There are 17 residues in the CDR3. V dropped 7 bases and J dropped 4 bases, with 24 bases sitting between them. This chain's CDR3 is CASKLFARAGASDTQYF. The CDR3 DNA reads TGTGCCAGCAAATTATTCGCCCGTGCAGGGGCATCAGATACGCAGTATTTT.

The chain links TRBV5-6 to TRBJ2-3; 12 positions match TRBD2. This CDR3 has 16 amino acids. The junction had 7 bases not matched to a gene; V was cut back by 3 bases and J by 5 bases. Germline V gives CDR1 SGHDT, CDR2 YYEEEE. CDR3 DNA sequence: TGTGCCAGCAGCTCCGGACTAGCGGGAAACGGAGATACGCAGTATTTT. It yields the protein CASSSGLAGNGDTQYF.

This rearrangement joins TRBV27 to TRBJ2-1, with D perhaps TRBD1 or TRBD2 (5 bases each). Deletions cut 3 bases from V and 7 bases from J, with 10 bases between. This CDR3 spans 13 amino acids. In germline, CDR1 is MNHEY, CDR2 SMNVEV (reference sequence). The CDR3 DNA sequence: TGTGCCAGCAGTTTGAGGGGCGGGAATGAGCAGTTCTTC. Translation gives CASSLRGGNEQFF.